These 10 T cell receptor beta chains originate from one sample sequenced in a study of T cell changes during pregnancy in multiple sclerosis. TCRdb keeps only in-frame clones here, not all; method: immunoSEQ multiplex PCR. The table shows just under 95,000 clones, with 92% occurring only once. Material: peripheral blood, obtained in the first trimester of pregnancy. These TCRs come from a female donor with multiple sclerosis, enrolled in a pregnancy study.

V usage is TRBV15 and J usage is TRBJ1-5; TRBD1 matches 8 bases. The ends lost 6 bases at V and 1 base at J; junction bases unmatched: 8. This CDR3 is built from 16 residues. Germline V gene sequence: CDR1 LNHNV, CDR2 YYDKDF (reference sequence). The CDR3 nucleotides read TGTGCCACCAGTCAAAAGGGGGACAGGAGCAATCAGCCCCAGCATTTT. It codes for CATSQKGDRSNQPQHF.

The chain joins TRBV2 to TRBJ2-7, with D unresolved. Germline V lookup: CDR1 SNHLY, CDR2 FYNNEI. The ends were cut back, 4 bases at V and 4 bases at J, with 11 bases in the middle. The CDR3 has 13 residues. In nucleotides, the CDR3 is TGTGCCAGCAGTGGAGTGATGAGTTACGAGCAGTACTTC. Its translation is CASSGVMSYEQYF.

This clone was picked up one time. The chain combines TRBV28 with TRBJ1-5; 7 bases line up with TRBD1. V was pared by 2 bases and J by 2 bases, with 3 bases of the junction left unmatched. Germline CDR1 and CDR2: MDHEN and SYDVKM. The CDR3 loop spans 15 amino acids. CDR3 nucleotide sequence: TGTGCCAGCAGTTTAGGTCAGGGGGGCAATCAGCCCCAGCATTTT. It codes for CASSLGQGGNQPQHF.

This chain links TRBV6-5 with TRBJ2-7; D is uncertain. The V and J ends lost 6 bases and 4 bases respectively, with 13 bases between them. The germline V gene has CDR1 MNHEY and CDR2 SVGAGI. There are 13 residues in the CDR3. The CDR3, as DNA: TGTGCCAGCAGACCAACGGTCCTTTACGAGCAGTACTTC. This codes for CASRPTVLYEQYF.

This rearrangement joins TRBV10-1 to TRBJ2-7, with 14 bases matching TRBD2. V was clipped by 2 bases and J by 12 bases; unmatched bases: 9. The length of the CDR3 is 15 residues. In germline, CDR1 is WNHNN, CDR2 SYGVQD (reference sequence). The CDR3 bases are TGCGCCAGCAGTGAGATGGGGGGACTAGCGGGAGTTCGGTACTTC. This codes for CASSEMGGLAGVRYF.

The V and J genes are TRBV18 and TRBJ2-2, with 9 positions matching TRBD1. From germline, CDR1 is KGHSH and CDR2 LQKENI. V shed 6 bases, J shed 3 bases, and the junction held 8 bases outside the gene matches. There are 16 residues in the CDR3. The DNA for the CDR3 is TGTGCCAGCTCGCCGCCGGGACAGGGTCACACCGGGGAGCTGTTTTTT. It is translated as CASSPPGQGHTGELFF.

The DNA for the CDR3 is TGCGCCAGCAGCTTGGCCCCCCTAGCGGGGCCTTTTGCCGGGGAGCTGTTTTTT. Protein sequence: CASSLAPLAGPFAGELFF. The V gene is TRBV5-1, the J gene TRBJ2-2; 9 nucleotides agree with TRBD2. Germline values: CDR1 SGHRS, CDR2 YFSETQ. This CDR3 has 18 amino acids. Trimming cost V 0 bases and J 6 bases; bases outside gene matches: 12.

The sample holds a few counts of this clone. The V gene is TRBV5-1, the J gene TRBJ1-1; 8 positions match TRBD1. CDR3 size: 14 residues. The trim removed 4 bases at V and 5 bases at J, leaving 7 bases unmatched. Germline lookup yields CDR1 SGHRS and CDR2 YFSETQ. The CDR3 sequence is CASSTGQGDTEAFF. The CDR3 nucleotides are TGCGCCAGCAGCACCGGACAGGGTGATACTGAAGCTTTCTTT.

This chain connects TRBV5-4 to TRBJ2-7; D is possibly TRBD2 (6 bases). Germline CDR1 reads SGHNT; CDR2 reads YYREEE (reference sequence). This CDR3 is 12 amino acids long. V lost 3 bases and J 8 bases, leaving 12 bases between the germline ends. The chain's CDR3 is CASSSTTSQQYF. DNA of the CDR3: TGTGCCAGCAGCTCAACGACTAGTCAGCAGTACTTC.

The sample holds a few counts of this clone. The chain joins TRBV6-6 to TRBJ2-7, with 8 bases lining up with TRBD1. CDR1 is MNHNY, CDR2 SVGAGI, per germline (reference sequence). The CDR3 is 16 amino acids. Trimming at V came to 3 bases and at J to 3 bases, leaving 10 bases not matched to a gene. The CDR3 nucleotides are TGTGCCAGCAGTTATTCAATCGGACAGGGCGACTACGAGCAGTACTTC. Residues: CASSYSIGQGDYEQYF.